This entry features one T cell receptor beta chain sequence. The antigen is undetermined. The junction does not match germline at one end; this may be a read error. Genomic DNA came from blood conventional CD4+ T cells gated CD25-low CD127-high. This record belongs to a study of regulatory and conventional T cells in RAG deficiency. Study-wide results and caveats: Shorter CDR3s in all patient subsets; >75% Treg-Tconv overlap in Omenn.

The data were produced by immunoSEQ multiplex PCR, yet TCRdb's version contains in-frame clones alone and is incomplete. The sample lists roughly 35,000 clones; 76% were seen once. Germline V CDR1 and CDR2: MRHNA, SNTAGT. This CDR3 has 12 residues. These data also formed part of another study, on regulatory T cells. That source notes: The PCR used 52 TRBV and 13 TRBJ primers. Regulatory T cells showed the strongest V-J pair restriction and V/J gene skewing among patient repertoires.

The material sequenced was CD4+ effector T cells sorted from blood. The clonotype comes from a human donor in good health. V usage is TRBV6-4 and J usage is TRBJ2-3; perhaps TRBD2 as D (5 bases). The CDR3 loop reads CASRDSSDTQYF. The CDR3 DNA reads TGTGCCAGCAGGGACTCCTCGGATACGCAGTATTTT.